This T cell receptor (beta chain) was sequenced during a study of Ad26.COV2.S vaccination and SARS-CoV-2 variants. Study-level information: COV1001, an Ad26.COV2.S trial, supplied this vaccine-arm donor. Study results and limitations: Reported findings describe substantial breadth in spike-specific CD8+ and CD4+ T cell responses following vaccination. Breadth of non-spike TCRs did not differ between vaccinees and placebo recipients.

Produced via immunoSEQ multiplex PCR; TCRdb's table is partial and in-frame only. The sample includes approximately 410,000 clones, over 75% seen only once; the top ten take about 4%. Points on this clone: Its target is not known.

Treatment here: some 19 received Ad26.COV2.S at low or high dose, single or two shots; 5 received placebo; per-sample allocation not given. Day 63 after the first vaccine or placebo injection was the time point for sampling. Trimming pared 2 bases from V and 5 bases from J, leaving 17 bases between. The CDR3 is 15 amino acids. From germline, CDR1 is SGDLS and CDR2 YYNGEE. The sequenced sample was peripheral blood, obtained in a trial of Ad26.COV2.S vaccine versus placebo. The chain recombines TRBV9 with TRBJ2-7, with a possible D match to TRBD1 (6 bases). The origin of this receptor is a person between 18 and 65 years old who received the Ad26.COV2.S COVID-19 vaccine or a placebo. CDR3 sequence reads: CASSVVGQSGHEQYF. CDR3 DNA sequence: TGTGCCAGCAGCGTGGTCGGACAGTCTGGGCACGAGCAGTACTTC.